These 26 T cell receptor beta chains originate from one sample sequenced in a study of blood T cell repertoires in COVID-19. The repertoire was sequenced with immunoSEQ multiplex PCR; TCRdb's copy has only in-frame clones and lacks some. The sample carries 200,000 to 250,000 clones, approximately 80% recorded once. The sequencing sample was made of PBMCs or T cells enriched from blood (not recorded which). The receptors originated from a woman aged 50 to 60 with acute COVID-19.

This rearrangement joins TRBV11-2 to TRBJ2-5; tentatively, D is TRBD1 (6 bases). The germline V gene encodes CDR1 SGHAT and CDR2 FQNNGV. The CDR3 consists of 14 residues. Trimming took off 5 bases at V and 3 bases at J, with 13 bases between the two ends. The CDR3: CASSLGQLKETQYF. The CDR3, as DNA: TGTGCCAGCAGCCTTGGACAGTTAAAAGAGACCCAGTACTTC. Using reference TRBV11-2 and TRBJ2-5 for the parts outside the CDR3, the full variable domain is EAGVAQSPRYKIIEKRQSVAFWCNPISGHATLYWYQQILGQGPKLLIQFQNNGVVDDSQLPKDRFSAERLKGVDSTLKIQPAKLEDSAVYLCASSLGQLKETQYFGPGTRLLVL.

The genes are TRBV7-8 and TRBJ1-2, with D unresolved. This CDR3 spans 12 amino acids. V was cut by 5 bases and J by 5 bases, with 9 bases left in between. Germline-derived CDR1 and CDR2 are SGHVS and FQNEAQ. The CDR3 region is CASSLFSYGYTF. The CDR3 DNA reads TGTGCCAGCAGCCTCTTTTCGTATGGCTACACCTTC.

The chain links TRBV2 to TRBJ1-1; D perhaps matches TRBD1 (5 bases). The CDR3 contains 13 residues. V lost 6 bases to trimming and J lost 2 bases, with 10 bases between them. CDR1 and CDR2 (germline): SNHLY, FYNNEI. In DNA form, the CDR3 reads TGTGCCAGCAGGTACCAGGGTAACACTGAAGCTTTCTTT. It yields the protein CASRYQGNTEAFF.

The chain recombines TRBV30 with TRBJ1-2; unclear D gene. Germline CDR1 GTSNPN, CDR2 SVGIG (reference sequence). This CDR3 comprises 13 residues. V was shortened by 0 bases and J by 4 bases, with 9 bases between the two germline ends. Here the CDR3 DNA reads TGTGCCTGGAGTGTTAGGGAGAGCTATGGCTACACCTTC. Translated: CAWSVRESYGYTF.

The chain has TRBV10-2 and TRBJ2-1; 10 positions match TRBD1. Trimming at V came to 6 bases and at J to 1 base, leaving 6 bases not matched to a gene. This CDR3 has 16 amino acids. CDR1 is WSHSY, CDR2 SAAADI, per germline. The DNA for the CDR3 is TGCGCCAGCAGCGCCGCGGACAGGGGGTCCTACAATGAGCAGTTCTTC. Translation gives CASSAADRGSYNEQFF.

This sequence joins TRBV5-1 and TRBJ1-3; D gene ambiguous. Looked up from germline, CDR1 is SGHRS and CDR2 is YFSETQ. The CDR3 totals 15 residues. Between the trimmed V and J ends, which lost 0 bases and 2 bases, there was a span of 9 bases. Here the CDR3 reads CASSLVSGPGNTIYF. CDR3 in DNA: TGCGCCAGCAGCTTGGTTTCTGGGCCTGGAAACACCATATATTTT.

This rearrangement joins TRBV6-5 to TRBJ2-2; D is unresolved. The CDR3 has 11 amino acids. V lost 8 bases and J 5 bases, leaving 6 bases between the germline ends. Germline CDR1 and CDR2: MNHEY and SVGAGI. CDR3 bases: TGTGCCAGCCGGGTAACCGGGGAGCTGTTTTTT. Its translation: CASRVTGELFF.

V and J are TRBV7-9 and TRBJ1-2; 9 bases map to TRBD1. This CDR3 has 18 amino acids. Germline CDR1 reads SEHNR; CDR2 reads FQNEAQ (reference sequence). J was trimmed by 4 bases and V by 5 bases; bases with no gene match: 17. The CDR3 sequence is CASSPPGTGKPETYGYTF. The CDR3 DNA reads TGTGCCAGCAGCCCCCCCGGGACAGGGAAACCGGAGACCTATGGCTACACCTTC.

This chain links TRBV6-1 with TRBJ1-2; 7 bases match TRBD1. Germline loops: CDR1 MNHNS, CDR2 SASEGT. The CDR3 sequence is 15 residues long. Germline trimming cut 3 bases from V and 2 bases from J; bases unmatched to any gene: 6. The CDR3 DNA sequence: TGTGCCAGCAGTGAGCCCGGGACAGCGAACTATGGCTACACCTTC. As protein: CASSEPGTANYGYTF.

In its sample, this clone was seen a few times. The V call is TRBV5-4, the J call TRBJ2-5; 11 nucleotides align to TRBD2. Germline V gene lookup returns CDR1 SGHNT and CDR2 YYREEE (reference sequence). V lost 3 bases and J lost 5; bases outside the gene matches: 3. The length of the CDR3 is 14 residues. CDR3 in DNA: TGTGCCAGCAGCTCCCCTAGCGGGAGGGAGACCCAGTACTTC. This sequence encodes CASSSPSGRETQYF.

This chain connects TRBV6-5 to TRBJ1-5; no clear D. Trimming cost V 5 bases and J 3 bases, with 8 bases left between them. The CDR3 contains 13 residues. Germline lookup yields CDR1 MNHEY and CDR2 SVGAGI. The CDR3 reads CASSPGVNQPQHF. DNA of the CDR3: TGTGCCAGCAGTCCCGGGGTCAATCAGCCCCAGCATTTT.

This clone was detected a few times. V usage is TRBV28 and J usage is TRBJ1-5, with D possibly being TRBD1 (6 bases). Trimming removed 6 bases at V and 4 bases at J, with 13 bases between. The CDR3 contains 14 residues. Germline V gene sequence: CDR1 MDHEN, CDR2 SYDVKM. CDR3 sequence: CASRTTGKNQPQHF. The CDR3 DNA is TGTGCCAGCAGGACGACAGGCAAAAATCAGCCCCAGCATTTT.

This chain connects TRBV7-2 to TRBJ2-7; D not resolved. V was shortened by 2 bases and J by 5 bases, with 10 bases between the two germline ends. Germline V gives CDR1 SGHTA, CDR2 FQGNSA. The CDR3 contains 13 residues. Here the CDR3 DNA reads TGTGCCAGCAGCTTACCCAGCGACCACGAGCAGTACTTC. Protein: CASSLPSDHEQYF.

This clone has only one observation. CDR3 coding DNA: TGTGCCAGTAGTACGACAGCGAGTAATGAAAAACTGTTTTTT. Protein sequence: CASSTTASNEKLFF. The chain has TRBV19 and TRBJ1-4; TRBD1 is a possible D gene (5 bases). This CDR3 region has 14 residues. Germline V CDR1 and CDR2: LNHDA, SQIVND (reference sequence). V lost 4 bases and J 4 bases, leaving 10 bases between the germline ends.

J is TRBJ1-2 and V is TRBV10-1; no clear D. The V gene's germline CDR1 is WNHNN and CDR2 SYGVQD (reference sequence). The CDR3 extends over 13 amino acids. V dropped 6 bases and J dropped 4 bases, with 12 bases sitting between them. The CDR3 nucleotides read TGCGCCAGCAGGCAGGACTACTCCTATGGCTACACCTTC. It translates to CASRQDYSYGYTF.

The chain is built from TRBV16 and TRBJ2-7; 13 bases match TRBD2. Germline lookup yields CDR1 KGHSY and CDR2 FQNENV. The length of the CDR3 is 19 residues. J gave up 1 base and V 0 bases, and 9 bases lay outside the gene matches. The CDR3 is CASSQSGTSGRASSYEQYF. In DNA, the CDR3 is TGTGCCAGCAGCCAATCGGGAACTAGCGGGAGGGCCAGTTCCTACGAGCAGTACTTC.

The rearrangement joins TRBV18 to TRBJ2-3, with TRBD2 identical over 8 bases. J was trimmed by 4 bases and V by 6 bases; bases with no gene match: 12. CDR3 length: 16 residues. CDR1 is KGHSH and CDR2 is LQKENI in the germline V gene. CDR3 protein: CASSVLPGLVADTQYF. The CDR3 bases are TGTGCCAGCTCTGTCCTTCCGGGACTAGTTGCAGATACGCAGTATTTT. Supplemented by reference TRBV18 and TRBJ2-3, the full variable domain reads NAGVMQNPRHLVRRRGQEARLRCSPMKGHSHVYWYRQLPEEGLKFMVYLQKENIIDESGMPKERFSAEFPKEGPSILRIQQVVRGDSAAYFCASSVLPGLVADTQYFGPGTRLTVL.

This chain links TRBV19 with TRBJ2-2; 7 bases line up with TRBD1. Germline V CDR1 and CDR2: LNHDA, SQIVND (reference sequence). This CDR3 has 16 residues. V gave up 6 bases and J gave up 7 bases; unmatched junction bases: 14. The chain's CDR3 is CASRRPGTAAFGELFF. In DNA form, the CDR3 reads TGTGCCAGTAGACGACCGGGGACAGCCGCCTTCGGGGAGCTGTTTTTT.

This chain joins TRBV23-1 and TRBJ2-7; TRBD1 agrees at 9 bases. TRBV23-1 is treated as an ORF (open reading frame) with a function not yet certain. V lost 2 bases and J lost 6; bases outside the gene matches: 11. This CDR3 is built from 16 residues. CDR3 in amino acids: CASSQPRGQGWPEQYF. The CDR3 DNA reads as TGCGCCAGCAGTCAACCGAGAGGACAGGGGTGGCCCGAGCAGTACTTC.

The chain joins TRBV19 to TRBJ1-1; D is perhaps TRBD1 (5 bases). The CDR3 runs 16 residues. Germline V lookup: CDR1 LNHDA, CDR2 SQIVND (reference sequence). Trimming cost V 7 bases and J 2 bases, with 20 bases left between them. CDR3: CASTLNTGELNTEAFF. The CDR3 nucleotides read TGTGCCAGTACCCTTAACACAGGAGAACTAAACACTGAAGCTTTCTTT.

This clone is categorized as medium-sized. The chain carries TRBV11-3 and TRBJ2-7, with 9 bases fitting TRBD1. The CDR3 sequence is 15 residues long. Unmatched junction bases numbered 4, after V lost 0 bases and J lost 4 bases. Germline CDR1 is SGHNT and CDR2 is YENEEA. The CDR3: CASSLEGTGLYEQYF. For the CDR3, the DNA is TGTGCCAGCAGCTTAGAGGGGACAGGGTTATACGAGCAGTACTTC.

The chain has TRBV19 and TRBJ1-2; the D gene is possibly TRBD1 (6 bases). CDR1 is LNHDA and CDR2 is SQIVND in the germline V gene (reference sequence). This CDR3 has 11 residues. Trimming stripped 9 bases from V and 8 bases from J, with 13 bases between. CDR3 DNA: TGTGCCAGCACAGGGTATGGGGGCTACACCTTC. The encoded protein is CASTGYGGYTF.

This clone was counted once. The chain carries TRBV7-9 and TRBJ1-1; 9 nucleotides align to TRBD1. Unmatched junction bases numbered 6, after V lost 1 base and J lost 3 bases. This CDR3 region has 16 residues. The germline V gene encodes CDR1 SEHNR and CDR2 FQNEAQ (reference sequence). CDR3 residues: CASSLVPGQGHTEAFF. The CDR3 region has the DNA TGTGCCAGCAGCTTAGTTCCGGGACAGGGCCACACTGAAGCTTTCTTT.

The chain links TRBV2 to TRBJ1-1; weak D call: TRBD1 (5 bases). Germline assignment: CDR1 SNHLY and CDR2 FYNNEI. Trimming removed 3 bases at V and 1 base at J, with 9 bases between. The CDR3 is made up of 14 amino acids. The CDR3 nucleotides are TGTGCCAGCAGTGATTGGGGGGGGAACACTGAAGCTTTCTTT. Translated: CASSDWGGNTEAFF.

The chain carries TRBV5-1 and TRBJ2-7, with 14 bases matching TRBD2. The CDR3 covers 16 residues. Germline lookup yields CDR1 SGHRS and CDR2 YFSETQ. Trimming took 4 bases from V and 1 from J; bases not matched to a gene: 4. CDR3 sequence: CASSRGTSGGSYEQYF. As DNA, the CDR3 is TGCGCCAGCAGCCGGGGGACTAGCGGGGGTTCCTACGAGCAGTACTTC.

CDR3 loop: CASSLAGTGANVLTF. The CDR3 DNA reads TGTGCCAGCAGCTTGGCAGGGACTGGGGCCAACGTCCTGACTTTC. This chain joins TRBV5-8 and TRBJ2-6, with D maybe TRBD1 (5 bases). The CDR3 is 15 residues long. CDR1 is SGHTS, CDR2 YDEGEE, per germline. Trimming left V 0 bases short and J 2 bases short, with 6 bases between.